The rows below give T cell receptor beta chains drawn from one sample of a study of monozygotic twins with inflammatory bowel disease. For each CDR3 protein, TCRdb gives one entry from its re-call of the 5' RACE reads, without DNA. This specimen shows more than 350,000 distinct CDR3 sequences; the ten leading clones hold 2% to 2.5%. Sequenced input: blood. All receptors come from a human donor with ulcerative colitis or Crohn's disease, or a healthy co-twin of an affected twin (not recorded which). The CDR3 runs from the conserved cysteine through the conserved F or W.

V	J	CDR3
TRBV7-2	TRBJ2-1	CASSFDRGAQFF
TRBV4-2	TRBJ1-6	CASSQPTGGERPPLHF
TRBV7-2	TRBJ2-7	CASSALAGAPYEQYF
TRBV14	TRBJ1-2	CASSRRANYGYTF
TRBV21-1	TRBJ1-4	CASSPRQGSEKLFF
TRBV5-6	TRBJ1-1	CASSLDGRSTEAFF
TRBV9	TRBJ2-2	CASSEGLAGSYTGELFF
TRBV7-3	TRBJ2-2	CASSLMGTGNTGELFF
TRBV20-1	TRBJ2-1	CSASMEVGGRKGNEQFF
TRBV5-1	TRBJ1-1	CASSFRQDTEAFF
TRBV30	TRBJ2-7	CAWRRGGYEQYF
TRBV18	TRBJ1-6	CASSPGSRGGNSPLHF
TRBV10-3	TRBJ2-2	CAISAGGVGTGELFF
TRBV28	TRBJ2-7	CASSSTLGSYEQYF
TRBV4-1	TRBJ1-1	CASALTPGRTNTEAFF
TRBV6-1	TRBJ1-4	CASSRGQTRDEKLFF
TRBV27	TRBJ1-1	CASSLKPTGNTEAFF
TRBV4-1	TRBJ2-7	CASATTSGYEQYF
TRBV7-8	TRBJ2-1	CASSPPSSGGDYNEQFF
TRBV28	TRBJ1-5	CASSRAGRGSNQPQHF
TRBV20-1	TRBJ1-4	CSASWGAANEKLFF
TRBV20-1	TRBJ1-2	CSARGTLVYGYTF
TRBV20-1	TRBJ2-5	CSASRGGETQYF
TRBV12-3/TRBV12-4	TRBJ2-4	CASALVGKNIQYF
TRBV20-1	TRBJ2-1	CSATRTSGGNEQFF
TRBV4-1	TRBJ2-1	CASRRGQGPYNEQFF
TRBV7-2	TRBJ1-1	CASSLEVRSEAFF